The T cell receptor (beta chain) described here comes from a study of T cell responses to AZD1222 COVID-19 vaccine. Study-level points and caveats: It should be noted that donors were predominantly white British and more often female, and clonal diversity was possibly underestimated. Reportedly, close to half of spike-specific TCRs are directed against unmutated variant regions. Just a handful of people given AZD1222 tested seropositive at baseline. Researchers took repertoire samples only after the peak T cell response had come.

Germline values: CDR1 SGHRS, CDR2 YFSETQ. The CDR3 length is 15 residues. The germline V and J ends were trimmed by 0 bases and 2 bases, with 11 bases remaining between them. Data came from immunoSEQ multiplex PCR; TCRdb stores just in-frame clones and leaves some out. The sample carries fewer than 45,000 clones, more than 80% recorded once. Concerning this clone itself: Its antigen is not identified.

The input for sequencing was peripheral blood, taken on day 0 of AZD1222 vaccination. The chain is built from TRBV5-1 and TRBJ1-1; the D gene is possibly TRBD1 (6 bases). This receptor was taken from an adult in good health. The CDR3 spells CASSLGGGSNTEAFF. In DNA form, the CDR3 reads TGCGCCAGCAGCTTGGGAGGGGGTAGTAACACTGAAGCTTTCTTT. Full variable domain (remainder filled in from reference TRBV5-1 and TRBJ1-1): KAGVTQTPRYLIKTRGQQVTLSCSPISGHRSVSWYQQTPGQGLQFLFEYFSETQRNKGNFPGRFSGRQFSNSRSEMNVSTLELGDSALYLCASSLGGGSNTEAFFGQGTRLTVV.